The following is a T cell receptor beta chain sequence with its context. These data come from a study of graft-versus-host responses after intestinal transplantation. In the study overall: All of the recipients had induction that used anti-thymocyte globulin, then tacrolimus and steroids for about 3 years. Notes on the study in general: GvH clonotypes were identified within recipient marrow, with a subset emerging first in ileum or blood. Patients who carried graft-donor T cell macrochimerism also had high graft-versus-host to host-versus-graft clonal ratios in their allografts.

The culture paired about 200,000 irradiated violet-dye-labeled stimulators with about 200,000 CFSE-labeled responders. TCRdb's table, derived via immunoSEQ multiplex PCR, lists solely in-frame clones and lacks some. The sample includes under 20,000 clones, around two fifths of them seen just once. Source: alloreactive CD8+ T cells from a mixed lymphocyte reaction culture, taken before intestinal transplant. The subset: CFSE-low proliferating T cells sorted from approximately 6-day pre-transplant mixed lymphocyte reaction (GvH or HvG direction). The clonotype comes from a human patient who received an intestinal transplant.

As DNA, the CDR3 is TGTGCCATCAGTGAGTCGGGCGCTCCATACGAGCAGTACTTC. It codes for CAISESGAPYEQYF. This chain connects TRBV10-3 to TRBJ2-7; D is undetermined. The V gene's germline CDR1 is ENHRY and CDR2 SYGVKD. The CDR3 spans 14 residues. Between the trimmed V and J ends, which lost 0 bases and 4 bases, there was a span of 10 bases.